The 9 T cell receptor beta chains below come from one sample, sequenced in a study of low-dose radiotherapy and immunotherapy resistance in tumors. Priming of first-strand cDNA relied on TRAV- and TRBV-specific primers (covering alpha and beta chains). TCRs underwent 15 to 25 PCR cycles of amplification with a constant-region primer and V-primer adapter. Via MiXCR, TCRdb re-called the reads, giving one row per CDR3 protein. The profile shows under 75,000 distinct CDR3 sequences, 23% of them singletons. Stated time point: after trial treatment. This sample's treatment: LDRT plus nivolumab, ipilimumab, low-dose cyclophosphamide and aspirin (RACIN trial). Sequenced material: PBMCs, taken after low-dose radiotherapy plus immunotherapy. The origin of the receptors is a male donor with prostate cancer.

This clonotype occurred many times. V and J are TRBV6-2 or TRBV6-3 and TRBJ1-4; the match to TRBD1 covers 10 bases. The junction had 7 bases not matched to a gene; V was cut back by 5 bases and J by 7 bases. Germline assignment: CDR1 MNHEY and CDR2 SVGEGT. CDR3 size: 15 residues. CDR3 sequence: CASSARQGAREKLFF. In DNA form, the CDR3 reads TGTGCCAGCAGTGCGAGACAGGGGGCGCGTGAAAAACTGTTTTTT.

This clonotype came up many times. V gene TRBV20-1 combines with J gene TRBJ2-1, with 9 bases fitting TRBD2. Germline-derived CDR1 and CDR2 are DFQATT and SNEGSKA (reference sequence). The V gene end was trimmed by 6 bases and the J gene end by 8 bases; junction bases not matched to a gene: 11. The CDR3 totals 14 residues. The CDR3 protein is CSAPISGRLDEQFF. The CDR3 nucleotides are TGCAGTGCACCGATTAGCGGGAGACTCGATGAGCAGTTCTTC.

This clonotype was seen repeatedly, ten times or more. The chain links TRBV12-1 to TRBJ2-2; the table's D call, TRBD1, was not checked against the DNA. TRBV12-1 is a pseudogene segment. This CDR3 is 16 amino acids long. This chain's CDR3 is CASSLWTETNTGELFF. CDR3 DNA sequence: TGTGCCAGCAGCTTATGGACAGAGACGAACACCGGGGAGCTGTTTTTT.

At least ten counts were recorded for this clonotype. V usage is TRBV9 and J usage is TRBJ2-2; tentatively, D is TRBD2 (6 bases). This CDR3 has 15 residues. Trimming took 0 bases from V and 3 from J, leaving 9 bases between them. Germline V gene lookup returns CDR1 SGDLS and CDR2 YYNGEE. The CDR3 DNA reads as TGTGCCAGCAGCGTAGGACTAGTTCACACCGGGGAGCTGTTTTTT. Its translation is CASSVGLVHTGELFF. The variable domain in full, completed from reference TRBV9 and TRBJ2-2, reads DSGVTQTPKHLITATGQRVTLRCSPRSGDLSVYWYQQSLDQGLQFLIQYYNGEERAKGNILERFSAQQFPDLHSELNLSSLELGDSALYFCASSVGLVHTGELFFGEGSRLTVL.

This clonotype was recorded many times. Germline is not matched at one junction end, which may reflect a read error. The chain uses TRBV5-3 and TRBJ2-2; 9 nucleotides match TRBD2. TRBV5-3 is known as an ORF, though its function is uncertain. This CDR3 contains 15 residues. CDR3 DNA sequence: TGTGCCAGCAGCTTGACTAGCGGTCACACCGGGGAGCTGTTTTTT. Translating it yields CASSLTSGHTGELFF.

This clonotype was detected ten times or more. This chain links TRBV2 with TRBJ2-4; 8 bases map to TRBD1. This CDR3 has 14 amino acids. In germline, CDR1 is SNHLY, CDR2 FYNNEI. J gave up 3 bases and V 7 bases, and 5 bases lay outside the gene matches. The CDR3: CASNLQGGKNIQYF. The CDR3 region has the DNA TGTGCCAGCAATCTACAGGGGGGCAAAAACATTCAGTACTTC.

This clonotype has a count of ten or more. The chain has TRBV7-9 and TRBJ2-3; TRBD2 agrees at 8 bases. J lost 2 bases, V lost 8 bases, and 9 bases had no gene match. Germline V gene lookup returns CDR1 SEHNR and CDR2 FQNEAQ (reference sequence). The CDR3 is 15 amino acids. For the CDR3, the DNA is TGTGCCAGCGAAACGGGAGGGCGGGCCACAGATACGCAGTATTTT. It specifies CASETGGRATDTQYF.

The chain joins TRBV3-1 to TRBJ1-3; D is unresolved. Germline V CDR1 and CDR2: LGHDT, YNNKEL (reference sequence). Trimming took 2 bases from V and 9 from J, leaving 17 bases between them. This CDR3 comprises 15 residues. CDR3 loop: CASSQMPGAGGTIYF. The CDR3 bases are TGTGCCAGCAGCCAAATGCCAGGCGCTGGAGGCACCATATATTTT.

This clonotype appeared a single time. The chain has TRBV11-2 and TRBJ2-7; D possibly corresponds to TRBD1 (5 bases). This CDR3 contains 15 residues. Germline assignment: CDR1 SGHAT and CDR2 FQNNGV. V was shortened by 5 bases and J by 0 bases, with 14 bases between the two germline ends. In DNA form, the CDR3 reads TGTGCCAGCAGCCCCAACAGGTTACTCTCCTACGAGCAGTACTTC. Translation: CASSPNRLLSYEQYF. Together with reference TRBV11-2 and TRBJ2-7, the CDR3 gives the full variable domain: EAGVAQSPRYKIIEKRQSVAFWCNPISGHATLYWYQQILGQGPKLLIQFQNNGVVDDSQLPKDRFSAERLKGVDSTLKIQPAKLEDSAVYLCASSPNRLLSYEQYFGPGTRLTVT.